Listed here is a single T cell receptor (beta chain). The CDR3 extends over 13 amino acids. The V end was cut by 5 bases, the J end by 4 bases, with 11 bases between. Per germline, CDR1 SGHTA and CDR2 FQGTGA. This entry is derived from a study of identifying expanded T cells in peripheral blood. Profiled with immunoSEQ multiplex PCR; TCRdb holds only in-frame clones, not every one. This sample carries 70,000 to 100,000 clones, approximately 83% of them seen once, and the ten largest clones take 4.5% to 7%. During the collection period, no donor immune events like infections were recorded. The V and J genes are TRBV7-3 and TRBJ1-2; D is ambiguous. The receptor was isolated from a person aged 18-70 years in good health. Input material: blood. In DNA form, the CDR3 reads TGTGCCAGCAGCGCTGGAGGGTTCTATGGCTACACCTTC. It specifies CASSAGGFYGYTF.